Listed below are T cell receptor beta chains from one sample, sequenced in a study of T cell repertoires in cytomegalovirus infection. TCRdb ran MiXCR on the reads and lists one entry per CDR3 protein. This sample carries about 230,000 distinct CDR3 sequences, over 20% of them seen once, and the ten largest clones take 15% to 20%. Sequenced input: CD8+ T cells from PBMCs. The receptors originated from a human donor in good health (CMV status not recorded). Some clones in this sample may be carry-over from other donors' samples. The CDR3 runs from the conserved cysteine through the conserved F or W. The D gene is left open where the match is weak. A row's size may be missing; if present it is once, few, many or a size class.

DNA,CDR3,J,V,size,D
TGTGCCAGCAGCTGGGGGGAGACCCAGTACTTC,CASSWGETQYF,TRBJ2-5,TRBV7-6,many,-
TGTGCCAGCAGCCAAGAAAGGGACTATGAAGAGACCCAGTACTTC,CASSQERDYEETQYF,TRBJ2-5,TRBV3-1,-,TRBD2
TGTGCCAGCAGCCCCAGGGGCCCCTACCAAGAGACCCAGTACTTC,CASSPRGPYQETQYF,TRBJ2-5,TRBV6-6,few,-
TGTGCCAGCGGCCTGCGGACAGAAAAAGAGACCCAGTACTTC,CASGLRTEKETQYF,TRBJ2-5,TRBV7-9,many,-
TGCGCCAGCAGCCAGCCTGCAGGCAGCATCGGGGAGCTGTTTTTT,CASSQPAGSIGELFF,TRBJ2-2,TRBV4-1,many,-
TGTGCCAGCAGCCCGGGCCCCGAGACCCAGTACTTC,CASSPGPETQYF,TRBJ2-5,TRBV7-9,-,-
TGTGCCAGCAGCCAATCCAGGGGTGGATCACCCCTCCACTTT,CASSQSRGGSPLHF,TRBJ1-6,TRBV14,few,-
TGTGCCAGCAGTTACGGGGGTGGACGAGAAAAACTGTTTTTT,CASSYGGGREKLFF,TRBJ1-4,TRBV6-4,few,-
TGTGCCAGCAGCACGGCGGGGGCCACAGATACGCAGTATTTT,CASSTAGATDTQYF,TRBJ2-3,TRBV28,-,-
TGTGCCAGCAGTTACGACAGAAGCTTCTACGAGCAGTACTTC,CASSYDRSFYEQYF,TRBJ2-7,TRBV7-2,many,-
TGTGCCAGCAGTTTAGGGACTACCTCCTACGAGCAGTACTTC,CASSLGTTSYEQYF,TRBJ2-7,TRBV12-3/TRBV12-4,many,-
TGTGCCAGCAGTTTCCCCGGGACAGGGGGAGGCTACACCTTC,CASSFPGTGGGYTF,TRBJ1-2,TRBV12-3/TRBV12-4,-,TRBD1
TGTGCCAGCAGTTTATCACAGGGTGATAACTATGGCTACACCTTC,CASSLSQGDNYGYTF,TRBJ1-2,TRBV27,-,-
TGTGCCAGCAGCTTAAACGCGGGCGGGGGGTTTAGCTCCTACAATGAGCAGTTCTTC,CASSLNAGGGFSSYNEQFF,TRBJ2-1,TRBV7-2,-,TRBD2
TGTGCCAGCAGCTCCGACAGGGTGGGCATGAGCAATCAGCCCCAGCATTTT,CASSSDRVGMSNQPQHF,TRBJ1-5,TRBV7-9,many,TRBD1
TGCAGCGTTGACTTAGGGGACACCGGGGAGCTGTTTTTT,CSVDLGDTGELFF,TRBJ2-2,TRBV29-1,few,-
TGTGCCAGCAGCCCATCGACAGGGGCACACCAAGAGACCCAGTACTTC,CASSPSTGAHQETQYF,TRBJ2-5,TRBV11-1,many,TRBD1
TGTGCCAGCTCACCAGGACCAGGGGACATAACTTATACTTCACCCCTCCACTTT,CASSPGPGDITYTSPLHF,TRBJ1-6,TRBV18,once,-
TGTGCCAGCAGTTACTCAACTAGCGGGGGTTACAATGAGCAGTTCTTC,CASSYSTSGGYNEQFF,TRBJ2-1,TRBV6-2/TRBV6-3,-,TRBD2
TGTGCCCGGAATGAAAAACTGTTTTTT,CARNEKLFF,TRBJ1-4,TRBV14,-,-
TGTGCCAGCAGCTTTGGACTAGCGGAACAAGAGACCCAGTACTTC,CASSFGLAEQETQYF,TRBJ2-5,TRBV7-9,many,TRBD2
TGTGCCAGCAGCTTAGCGGAGGCCTACGAGCAGTACTTC,CASSLAEAYEQYF,TRBJ2-7,TRBV7-9,-,-
TGTGCCAGCAGTACCTCAACTCCGGGACAGGGGCCAAGCTCCTATAATTCACCCCTCCACTTT,CASSTSTPGQGPSSYNSPLHF,TRBJ1-6,TRBV6-6,-,TRBD1
TGTGCCAGCAGCCCCGCCGGGACAGTCAACTATGGCTACACCTTC,CASSPAGTVNYGYTF,TRBJ1-2,TRBV7-2,-,TRBD1
TGTGCCAGCAGTCGCCAGGAGGATTCACCCCTCCACTTT,CASSRQEDSPLHF,TRBJ1-6,TRBV25-1,many,-
TGTGCCAGTAGTTCCCAACAGGAGTACTATGGCTACACCTTC,CASSSQQEYYGYTF,TRBJ1-2,TRBV19,few,-
TGTGCCAGCAGTCCCGTTGGGAGGAATAGCAATCAGCCCCAGCATTTT,CASSPVGRNSNQPQHF,TRBJ1-5,TRBV12-3/TRBV12-4,-,-